This T cell receptor beta chain comes out of a study of cytomegalovirus exposure and HLA in healthy donors. Study-level points and caveats: Reportedly, a later analysis found an Asian-associated ancestry cluster had fewer N-insertions than the roughly 670-donor mean.

In the case of this clone: Its matching antigen is unknown.

Regarding donors, all were healthy bone marrow donors. The PCR employed 60 Vbeta primers together with 13 Jbeta primers. The protocol was immunoSEQ multiplex PCR, while the TCRdb copy is restricted to in-frame clones and leaves out a portion. The table for this sample gives 200,000 or so clones. The sample comprised PBMCs. The receptor comes from a boy under 18 in good health and CMV-seronegative.

CDR3 loop: CASSPYSGGSSTDTQYF. The CDR3 region has the DNA TGTGCCAGCTCACCTTATAGCGGGGGGTCTAGCACAGATACGCAGTATTTT. The J gene is TRBJ2-3, the V gene TRBV18, with 10 bases identical to TRBD2. This CDR3 region has 17 residues. J was trimmed by 0 bases and V by 3 bases; bases with no gene match: 6. Germline V gives CDR1 KGHSH, CDR2 LQKENI.